In this sample, the clone carrying this T cell receptor (beta chain) turned up many times. Its target is not known. The data were obtained in a study of human T cells and chemical hapten exposure. For the study at large: An approximately 2 cm by approximately 2 cm inner upper arm patch received 2% DPC for sensitization.

Time point in this sample: pre-sensitization, week 0. Sample treatment: therapeutic diphenylcyclopropenone sensitization with weekly scalp DPC. Ahead of applying each patch test, blood was sampled. TCRdb recomputed calls from the RACE reads with MiXCR, one row per CDR3 protein. The sample lists more than 250,000 distinct CDR3 sequences; approximately 8.6% were seen once. The study, taken as a whole, reports: With regard to DPC sensitization, TCRs above 1 in 1000 frequency did not change.

The length of the CDR3 is 15 residues. The V and J ends lost 5 bases and 2 bases, in that order; junction bases with no gene match: 5. This TCR was sampled from a woman in her 40s with alopecia areata. Some clones in this sample may be carry-over from other donors' samples. The chain couples TRBV12-3 or TRBV12-4 to TRBJ2-7; 11 nucleotides line up with TRBD1. The sequences come from whole blood, collected in connection with sensitization to the hapten diphenylcyclopropenone (DPC). CDR3 protein: CASSPGTGGTYEQYF. DNA of the CDR3: TGTGCCAGCAGTCCCGGGACAGGGGGTACCTACGAGCAGTACTTC.